These T cell receptor beta chains were read from a single sample in a study of T cells after yellow fever vaccination. TCRdb fed the 5' RACE reads into MiXCR, producing one record per CDR3 protein. The sample consists of about 260,000 distinct CDR3 sequences, around 4.9% of them appearing once. Here the sequenced sample was CD4+ T cells sorted from PBMCs, taken on the day of the yellow fever booster vaccination. These receptors all come from a man aged 18 to 30 who received the YFV17D yellow fever vaccine. Each CDR3 is given with its conserved first and last residue. Each record gives: V gene, D gene, clone size, J gene, CDR3 DNA, CDR3 protein. The D gene is left open where the match is weak. Size is omitted from some rows. Given values are once, few, many or a class for expanded clones.

TRBV19	.	few	TRBJ1-2	TGTGCCAGTAGTATAGTCAGGTCCAACTATGGCTACACCTTC	CASSIVRSNYGYTF
TRBV10-3	TRBD1	many	TRBJ2-7	TGTGCCATCAGTGAGTACAGGACAGGGCGTTCCTACGAGCAGTACTTC	CAISEYRTGRSYEQYF
TRBV4-1	.	.	TRBJ1-6	TGCGCCAGCAGCCAAGTATTCGCGGGCAGGGTATCACCCCTCCACTTT	CASSQVFAGRVSPLHF
TRBV11-1	.	few	TRBJ2-1	TGTGCCAGCAGCTTAGAGTATAGCGGCTACAATGAGCAGTTCTTC	CASSLEYSGYNEQFF
TRBV6-5	.	few	TRBJ2-2	TGTGCCAGCAATAGACTGTATAACACCGGGGAGCTGTTTTTT	CASNRLYNTGELFF
TRBV12-3/TRBV12-4	.	.	TRBJ2-7	TGTGCCAGCAGTTTATGGTTGGAGCAGTACTTC	CASSLWLEQYF
TRBV4-3	.	.	TRBJ1-6	TGCGCCAGCAGCCAAGATATAAGTTCACCCCTCCACTTT	CASSQDISSPLHF
TRBV5-1	TRBD2	few	TRBJ2-3	TGCGCCAGCAGCTCGGGACTAGCGGGATTAGATACGCAGTATTTT	CASSSGLAGLDTQYF
TRBV14	.	.	TRBJ2-3	TGTGCCAGCAGCCCCCTTAGCCAAGATACGCAGTATTTT	CASSPLSQDTQYF
TRBV7-9	TRBD1	many	TRBJ1-6	TGTGCCAGCAGCCTACAGGGGGCGAAAGAATCACCCCTCCACTTT	CASSLQGAKESPLHF
TRBV29-1	TRBD1	many	TRBJ1-1	TGCAGCGTTGAGTGGGACAGGGTCCACACTGAAGCTTTCTTT	CSVEWDRVHTEAFF
TRBV5-1	.	.	TRBJ2-1	TGCGCCAGCAGCTTGGACGAGAATGAGCAGTTCTTC	CASSLDENEQFF
TRBV12-3/TRBV12-4	.	many	TRBJ1-1	TGTGCCAGCAGGGAGGTACCTCTGAACACTGAAGCTTTCTTT	CASREVPLNTEAFF
TRBV6-6	TRBD1	.	TRBJ1-5	TGTGCCAGCAGTCCTCATGACAGGGCAGATCAGCCCCAGCATTTT	CASSPHDRADQPQHF
TRBV3-1	TRBD1	few	TRBJ2-2	TGTGCCAGCAGCCGAGGGACAGGGTTTACCGGGGAGCTGTTTTTT	CASSRGTGFTGELFF
TRBV6-2/TRBV6-3	.	.	TRBJ1-1	TGTGCCAGCAGTTACGGACAGATCACTGAAGCTTTCTTT	CASSYGQITEAFF
TRBV10-2	TRBD2	few	TRBJ2-5	TGCGCCAGCAGTAGGGGTAGCGGGGGCCCTAGAGAGACCCAGTACTTC	CASSRGSGGPRETQYF
TRBV5-1	TRBD1	many	TRBJ1-2	TGCGCCAGCTCGAGGACAGGAGGAGGCTACACCTTC	CASSRTGGGYTF
TRBV20-1	.	.	TRBJ2-3	TGCAGTGCGAGTACAGGATCTAGCACAGATACGCAGTATTTT	CSASTGSSTDTQYF
TRBV4-1	TRBD1	few	TRBJ2-5	TGCGCCAGCAGCCATGGGGACAGGGACTCGGAGACCCAGTACTTC	CASSHGDRDSETQYF
TRBV11-2	.	many	TRBJ1-5	TGTGCCAGCAGCTTAGTAGGGTCCAATCAGCCCCAGCATTTT	CASSLVGSNQPQHF
TRBV6-6	TRBD1	few	TRBJ1-2	TGTGCCAGCCGGGACAGGGGACCGTATGGCTACACCTTC	CASRDRGPYGYTF
TRBV15	.	.	TRBJ2-6	TGTGCCACCAGACCCTCTGGGGCCAACGTCCTGACTTTC	CATRPSGANVLTF
TRBV6-5	TRBD2	.	TRBJ2-5	TGTGCCAGCAGTTACACCGGACTAGTGACCCAGTACTTC	CASSYTGLVTQYF
TRBV5-6	TRBD1	.	TRBJ2-2	TGTGCCAGCAGCCCTCAAGGGGGCCGTCCCGGGGAGCTGTTTTTT	CASSPQGGRPGELFF
TRBV2	.	few	TRBJ1-2	TGTGCCAGCAGTTCGGGGCGGGGGAAAGGCTACACCTTC	CASSSGRGKGYTF
TRBV24-1	.	many	TRBJ1-3	TGTGCCACCAGTGACTCCTATTCTGGAAACACCATATATTTT	CATSDSYSGNTIYF
TRBV28	TRBD2	.	TRBJ2-5	TGTGCCAGCAGGACAGCGGGGGGGCAAGAGACCCAGTACTTC	CASRTAGGQETQYF
TRBV3-1	.	many	TRBJ2-3	TGTGCCAGCAGCGTAGATGGAGTAGGGCAGTATTTT	CASSVDGVGQYF
TRBV11-2	TRBD1	many	TRBJ2-6	TGTGCCAGCAGCGACAGGGGGCAGGGGGCCAACGTCCTGACTTTC	CASSDRGQGANVLTF
TRBV20-1	.	.	TRBJ2-2	TGCAGTGCTAGAAAAACAGGGTGGGGGAACACCGGGGAGCTGTTTTTT	CSARKTGWGNTGELFF
TRBV3-1	.	few	TRBJ1-5	TGTGCCAGCAGCCAAGTTTGGGTCTTCGGGCGCAGCAATCAGCCCCAGCATTTT	CASSQVWVFGRSNQPQHF
TRBV20-1	TRBD2	.	TRBJ2-1	TGCAGTGCCCGCATAGCGGGGAGTTACAATGAGCAGTTCTTC	CSARIAGSYNEQFF
TRBV12-3/TRBV12-4	.	many	TRBJ2-1	TGTGCCAGCGGGGGCTGGCTAAATTACAATGAGCAGTTCTTC	CASGGWLNYNEQFF
TRBV5-1	TRBD1	.	TRBJ1-4	TGCGCCAGCAGCAGGGACAGGGTGGACGGTAATGAAAAACTGTTTTTT	CASSRDRVDGNEKLFF
TRBV6-6	TRBD1	.	TRBJ2-5	TGTGCCAGCAGTTACAGCCCGGGGACAGGGATTCCAGAGACCCAGTACTTC	CASSYSPGTGIPETQYF
TRBV7-2	TRBD1	many	TRBJ2-5	TGTGCCAGCAGCCCACGGACAGGGCGATGGGAGACCCAGTACTTC	CASSPRTGRWETQYF
TRBV2	.	.	TRBJ1-1	TGTGCCAGCAGTGCGGCAGGGAACATGAACACTGAAGCTTTCTTT	CASSAAGNMNTEAFF
TRBV19	.	.	TRBJ1-2	TGTGCCAGTCGACAGGAAAAATACTATGGCTACACCTTC	CASRQEKYYGYTF
TRBV20-1	.	few	TRBJ2-3	TGCAGTGCTCAAGGCACAGATACGCAGTATTTT	CSAQGTDTQYF
TRBV19	TRBD1	.	TRBJ2-3	TGTGCCACAAGACAGGGGCCGACAGATACGCAGTATTTT	CATRQGPTDTQYF
TRBV20-1	.	few	TRBJ1-5	TGCAGTGTAAGGAAACCCTTCAATCAGCCCCAGCATTTT	CSVRKPFNQPQHF
TRBV4-1	TRBD1	.	TRBJ1-6	TGCGCCAGCAGCCAAGGGAGGACAGGGACCCGTTTGAGGAATTCACCCCTCCACTTT	CASSQGRTGTRLRNSPLHF
TRBV2	TRBD1	few	TRBJ2-7	TGTGCCAGCAGTTTCAACAGGGGGCCGTACGAGCAGTACTTC	CASSFNRGPYEQYF